This T cell receptor beta chain derives from a study of T cells in Graves' hyperthyroidism and ophthalmopathy. This clonotype was picked up many times. Its antigen is not known. Amplification yielded TCR beta CDR3 regions, with RNA transcripts as the source. The HTBI primer set served for first-round RT-PCR of the TCR CDR3. TCRdb analysed the multiplex PCR reads with MiXCR anew, one entry per CDR3 protein. The sample has hundreds of thousands of distinct CDR3 sequences, around 15% seen once. Regarding the study as a whole: Median prediction lead before ophthalmopathy onset was about 6.5 months with the model.

Trimming shortened V by 6 bases and J by 4 bases, and 12 bases separated the two germline ends. The length of the CDR3 is 13 residues. The germline V gene encodes CDR1 MDHEN and CDR2 SYDVKM. Source material: blood. The V call is TRBV28, the J call TRBJ1-1; TRBD1 might be the D (5 bases). This sequence originates from a woman in her 40s with Graves' ophthalmopathy. The CDR3: CASRRDVGTEAFF. In DNA, the CDR3 is TGTGCCAGCAGAAGGGACGTCGGCACTGAAGCTTTCTTT.